This T cell receptor beta chain comes out of a study of T cells in localized non-small cell lung cancer (dated by TCRdb to the early 2020s). For the study in its entirety: The study examined T cell repertoires in approximately 240 patients with early-stage NSCLC and compared tumors with uninvolved tumor-adjacent lungs. The cohort consisted of approximately 240 treatment-naive NSCLC patients whose localized lung tumors had been resected. NSCLC patients had a mean age of roughly 66 years, and 129 were male and 107 female.

At diagnosis, tumor, uninvolved tumor-adjacent lung and peripheral blood were collected and then preserved as a mix of FFPE and fresh-frozen material. For TCR repertoire profiling, blood samples were analyzed in the form of peripheral blood mononuclear cells. The V and J ends are trimmed by 1 base and 6 bases, leaving 13 bases between them. Looking up the germline V gene (reference sequence) yields CDR1 SGHKS and CDR2 YYEKEE. Taken from cysteine to phenylalanine, the CDR3 has 14 residues. The read is trimmed to its CDR3 DNA, 42 bases read in frame from base 1. The immunoSEQ Assay was used to sequence TCR beta CDR3 regions from DNA. The original methods were these. T cell density was computed as TCR beta template counts normalized to usable DNA estimated by amplifying housekeeping genes. Using the preseqR package, richness was estimated by extrapolating to 120,000 templates for tissue samples and 400,000 templates for PBMC samples. Clonality was calculated as one minus Pielou's evenness. Tissue-enriched TCRs were identified through differential abundance testing performed on productive amino-acid clonotypes, with a minimum total count of 5 and an alpha of 0.1. The Jaccard Index and the Morisita Overlap Index were used to measure repertoire overlap between compartments. GLIPH clustered TCR beta CDR3s with public tetramer-defined viral CDR3s; viral motifs required at least three viral sequences plus V-gene enrichment. The table was pulled from immuneACCESS by TCRdb, which kept in-frame rearrangements only. Such tables lose some clones; where checked, under half of the loss comes from unresolved V genes, and the rest has no known cause. The V and J calls and clone size were taken over from that table, and D and trimming were inferred from the DNA. Here the sample has approximately 31,000 clones; roughly 92% occur a single time. More than 0.7% of the sample is in the top ten clones.

Paper-wide results and their limitations: Because the study design was exploratory, TCR variables were selected using unadjusted p-values without false-discovery rate correction. Uninvolved tumor-adjacent lung showed the highest T cell clonality, higher than tumor, which suggests more focused antigenic responses in the adjacent lung. A median of around 57 of the top 100 tumor clones turned up in the paired uninvolved adjacent lung, and 25 to 35 of those clones also ranked among the top 100 of that same adjacent lung. Longer overall survival was associated with higher T cell density in blood, whereas shorter survival was associated with higher clonality in adjacent lung. Multi-region tumor sequencing was not performed, so intratumor heterogeneity could not be excluded.

With respect to this clone: The antigen it recognizes is unknown. Base quality data are lacking; no much larger clone is found one base away.

The source of this sequence is a woman aged 35-75 years with stage I lung adenocarcinoma. Rearrangement joined TRBV5-5 to TRBJ1-1, with no confidently assigned D gene. This specimen was peripheral blood, taken before any cancer treatment. The CDR3 loop reads CASSLYHGISEAFF. The nucleotide sequence reads as follows: TGTGCCAGCAGCTTGTATCACGGTATATCTGAAGCTTTCTTT.